Described below is a single T cell receptor beta chain sequence and its context. Its antigen remains unidentified. V lost 4 bases and J lost 0, with 10 bases in between. This CDR3 is 14 amino acids long. CDR1 is KGHSH and CDR2 is LQKENI in the germline V gene. The sample originates from a study of cytomegalovirus exposure and HLA in healthy donors. Whole-study context: A data release that came early held some 84 million unique TCRs from HLA-typed donors.

It was with 60 Vbeta and 13 Jbeta primers that the PCR ran. Here immunoSEQ multiplex PCR was the method, and the copy in TCRdb shows in-frame clones only, minus some. Altogether around 100,000 clones are present, roughly 70% being singletons, with the ten largest covering approximately 3.5%. Study conclusions and caveats: Being indistinguishable, some V segments were excluded, TRBV6-2 and TRBV6-3 among them. Follow-up analysis later connected one missense variant in DCLRE1C with trimming of TCR beta V- and J-genes. Most subjects had HLA-A and HLA-B alleles reportedly predicted accurately by TCR beta sequences.

J is TRBJ2-7 and V is TRBV18; TRBD1 might be the D (6 bases). The source of this sequence is a woman aged 45-65 years in good health and CMV-seronegative. The source material was PBMCs. CDR3 region: CASSLSTGSYEQYF. CDR3 DNA: TGTGCCAGCTCACTTTCGACAGGCTCCTACGAGCAGTACTTC.